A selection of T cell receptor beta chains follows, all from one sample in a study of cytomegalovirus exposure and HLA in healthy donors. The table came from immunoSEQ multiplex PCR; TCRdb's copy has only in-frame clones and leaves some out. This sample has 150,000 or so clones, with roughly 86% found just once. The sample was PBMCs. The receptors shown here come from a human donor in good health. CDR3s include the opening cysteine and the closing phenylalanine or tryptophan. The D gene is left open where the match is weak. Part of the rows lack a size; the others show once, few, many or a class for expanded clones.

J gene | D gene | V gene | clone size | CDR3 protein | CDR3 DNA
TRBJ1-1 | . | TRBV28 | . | CASQTGMVTEAFF | TGTGCCAGTCAAACAGGGATGGTCACTGAAGCTTTCTTT
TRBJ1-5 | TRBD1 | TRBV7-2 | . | CASSLRQGSQPQHF | TGTGCCAGCAGCCTGCGACAGGGATCCCAGCCCCAGCATTTT
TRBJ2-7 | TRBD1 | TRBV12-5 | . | CASRDRFNYEQYF | TGTGCTAGCCGGGACAGGTTTAACTACGAGCAGTACTTC
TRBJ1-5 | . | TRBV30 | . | CAWSRGRDQPQHF | TGTGCCTGGAGTCGGGGGAGGGATCAGCCCCAGCATTTT
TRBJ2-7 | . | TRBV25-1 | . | CASSECRCEVQREQYF | TGTGCCAGCAGTGAATGTCGGTGTGAGGTGCAGAGAGAGCAGTACTTC
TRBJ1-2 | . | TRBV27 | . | CASSITEDYGYTF | TGTGCCAGCAGCATTACAGAAGACTATGGCTACACCTTC
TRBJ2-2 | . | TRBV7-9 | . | CASSFRSSTGELFF | TGTGCCAGCAGCTTCCGGAGTTCCACCGGGGAGCTGTTTTTT
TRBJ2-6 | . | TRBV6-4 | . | CASSVFRGVGANVLTF | TGTGCCAGCAGTGTATTCAGGGGTGTAGGGGCCAACGTCCTGACTTTC
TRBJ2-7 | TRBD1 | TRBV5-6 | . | CASSLGTGSHEQYF | TGTGCCAGCAGCTTGGGGACAGGGAGCCACGAGCAGTACTTC
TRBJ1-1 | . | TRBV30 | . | CAWSGQGGTEAFF | TGTGCCTGGAGTGGGCAAGGAGGCACTGAAGCTTTCTTT
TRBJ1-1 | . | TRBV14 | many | CASSPGRGLKTFF | TGTGCCAGCAGCCCAGGGAGGGGTCTCAAAACTTTCTTT
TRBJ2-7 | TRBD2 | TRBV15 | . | CATSRDGGLDREQYF | TGTGCCACCAGCAGAGATGGGGGACTAGATCGCGAGCAGTACTTC
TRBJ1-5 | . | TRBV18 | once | CASSPSLDQPQHF | TGTGCCAGCTCACCTAGTTTGGATCAGCCCCAGCATTTT
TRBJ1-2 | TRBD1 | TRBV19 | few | CASSQARGLLNYGYTF | TGTGCCAGTAGTCAAGCCAGGGGGCTACTTAACTATGGCTACACCTTC
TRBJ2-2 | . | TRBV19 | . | CASSILYSANTGELFF | TGTGCCAGTAGTATCCTTTACAGTGCTAACACCGGGGAGCTGTTTTTT
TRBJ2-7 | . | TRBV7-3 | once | CASSFGGGKSYEQYF | TGTGCCAGCAGCTTTGGGGGGGGCAAGTCCTACGAGCAGTACTTC
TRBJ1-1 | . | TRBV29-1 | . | CSAGNTEAFF | TGCAGCGCGGGGAACACTGAAGCTTTCTTT
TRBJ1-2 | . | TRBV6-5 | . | CASSYRPGVDGYTF | TGTGCCAGCAGTTACAGACCAGGGGTGGACGGCTACACCTTC
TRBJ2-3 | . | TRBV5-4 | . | CASSQTDTDTQYF | TGTGCCAGCAGCCAGACAGATACAGATACGCAGTATTTT
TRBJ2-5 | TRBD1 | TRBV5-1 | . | CASSQGTGTDQETQYF | TGCGCCAGCAGCCAAGGCACCGGGACAGACCAAGAGACCCAGTACTTC
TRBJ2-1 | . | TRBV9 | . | CASSPPGGGRANEQFF | TGTGCCAGCAGCCCGCCAGGGGGCGGGAGAGCTAATGAGCAGTTCTTC
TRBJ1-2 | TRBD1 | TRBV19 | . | CASSPVRDRGFANYGYTF | TGTGCCAGTAGTCCTGTGAGGGACAGGGGTTTTGCTAACTATGGCTACACCTTC
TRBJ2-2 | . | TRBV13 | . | CASSSGGLTGELFF | TGTGCCAGCAGCTCCGGGGGGCTTACCGGGGAGCTGTTTTTT
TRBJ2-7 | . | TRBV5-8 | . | CASSLRGSFSSYEQYF | TGTGCCAGCAGCTTGAGGGGTAGCTTTAGTTCCTACGAGCAGTACTTC
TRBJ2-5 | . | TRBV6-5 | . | CASSSFRRTVVGTQYF | TGTGCCAGCAGTTCCTTTCGAAGGACAGTAGTGGGGACCCAGTACTTC
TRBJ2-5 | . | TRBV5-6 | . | CASSKMQGLTLQETQYF | TGTGCCAGCAGCAAGATGCAGGGCCTAACATTACAAGAGACCCAGTACTTC
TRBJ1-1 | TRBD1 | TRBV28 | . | CAILGQGRYTEAFF | TGTGCCATCTTAGGACAGGGGCGATACACTGAAGCTTTCTTT
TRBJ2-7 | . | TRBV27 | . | CASSSGSHPHF | TGTGCCAGCAGCTCCGGGAGCCATCCGCACTTC
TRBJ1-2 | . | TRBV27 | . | CASRSLGSYGYTF | TGTGCCAGCAGGAGCCTAGGTAGCTATGGCTACACCTTC
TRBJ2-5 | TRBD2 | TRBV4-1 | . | CASSQDLSGLGETQYF | TGCGCCAGCAGCCAAGATCTTAGCGGGCTGGGAGAGACCCAGTACTTC
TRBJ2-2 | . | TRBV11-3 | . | CASSKNAGPGELFF | TGTGCCAGCAGCAAAAACGCGGGACCCGGGGAGCTGTTTTTT
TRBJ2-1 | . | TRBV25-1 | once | CASSELTGYNEQFF | TGTGCCAGCAGTGAATTGACTGGATACAATGAGCAGTTCTTC
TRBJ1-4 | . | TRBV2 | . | CASSPPFTGGPEKLFF | TGTGCCAGCAGTCCCCCCTTCACCGGGGGGCCTGAAAAACTGTTTTTT
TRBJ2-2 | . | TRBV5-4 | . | CASSDGQRNTGELFF | TGTGCCAGCAGCGACGGACAGAGAAACACCGGGGAGCTGTTTTTT
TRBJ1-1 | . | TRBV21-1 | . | CATTTDTEAFF | TGTGCCACGACGACAGACACTGAAGCTTTCTTT
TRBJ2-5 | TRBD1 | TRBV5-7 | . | CASSPPDRTGETQYF | TGTGCCAGCAGCCCCCCGGACAGGACCGGGGAGACCCAGTACTTC
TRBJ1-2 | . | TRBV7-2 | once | CASSSFMAGDGYTF | TGTGCCAGCAGCTCTTTTATGGCAGGGGATGGCTACACCTTC
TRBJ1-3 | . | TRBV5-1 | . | CASSLAPSSGNTIYF | TGCGCCAGCAGCTTGGCCCCCTCCTCTGGAAACACCATATATTTT
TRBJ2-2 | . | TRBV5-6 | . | CASRRGSGELFF | TGTGCCAGCAGACGGGGGAGCGGGGAGCTGTTTTTT